The rows below give T cell receptor beta chains drawn from one sample of a study of PD-1 blockade in classical Hodgkin lymphoma. Repertoires were generated with immunoSEQ multiplex PCR, while TCRdb's copy carries only in-frame clones and drops some. The data hold approximately 35,000 clones, with 75% to 90% observed a single time. Sequencing input: CD4+ T cells from blood. The receptor source for this set is a human donor with classical Hodgkin lymphoma. The CDR3 runs from the conserved cysteine through the conserved F or W. A D gene is named only where the DNA matches it firmly. Clone size is stated in some rows and not others, as once, few, many or a class when expanded.

d_call: -; v_call: TRBV30; j_call: TRBJ2-1; clone_size: -; cdr3_aa: CAWSSRDNEQFF; cdr3_nt: TGTGCCTGGAGCAGCAGAGACAATGAGCAGTTCTTC
d_call: -; v_call: TRBV19; j_call: TRBJ1-3; clone_size: -; cdr3_aa: CASRRDNNSGNTIYF; cdr3_nt: TGTGCCAGTAGGAGGGACAATAACTCTGGAAACACCATATATTTT
d_call: -; v_call: TRBV5-1; j_call: TRBJ1-2; clone_size: -; cdr3_aa: CASSPGDDYGYTF; cdr3_nt: TGCGCCAGCAGCCCGGGGGATGACTATGGCTACACCTTC
d_call: TRBD2; v_call: TRBV7-3; j_call: TRBJ2-5; clone_size: -; cdr3_aa: CASSSGLAVSETQYF; cdr3_nt: TGTGCCAGCAGCTCGGGACTAGCGGTTTCAGAGACCCAGTACTTC
d_call: -; v_call: TRBV18; j_call: TRBJ2-3; clone_size: -; cdr3_aa: CASSPPKTDTQYF; cdr3_nt: TGTGCCAGCTCACCACCGAAAACAGATACGCAGTATTTT
d_call: -; v_call: TRBV6-5; j_call: TRBJ1-6; clone_size: -; cdr3_aa: CASMLNNDSPLHF; cdr3_nt: TGTGCCAGCATGTTAAACAACGATTCACCCCTCCACTTT
d_call: -; v_call: TRBV5-1; j_call: TRBJ2-5; clone_size: -; cdr3_aa: CASSLGGTGETQYF; cdr3_nt: TGCGCCAGCAGCTTGGGTGGGACCGGGGAGACCCAGTACTTC
d_call: TRBD1; v_call: TRBV5-1; j_call: TRBJ1-4; clone_size: -; cdr3_aa: CASSLGGQFNEKLFF; cdr3_nt: TGCGCCAGCAGCTTGGGGGGACAGTTTAATGAAAAACTGTTTTTT
d_call: -; v_call: TRBV5-1; j_call: TRBJ2-7; clone_size: -; cdr3_aa: CASFEGDSRTYEQYF; cdr3_nt: TGCGCCAGCTTCGAGGGCGACAGCCGAACCTACGAGCAGTACTTC
d_call: TRBD1; v_call: TRBV5-6; j_call: TRBJ1-2; clone_size: -; cdr3_aa: CASSLQGVSYGYTF; cdr3_nt: TGTGCCAGCAGCTTGCAGGGGGTGAGCTATGGCTACACCTTC
d_call: -; v_call: TRBV28; j_call: TRBJ2-5; clone_size: -; cdr3_aa: CASSARPTRAQYF; cdr3_nt: TGTGCCAGCAGCGCACGACCCACAAGGGCCCAGTACTTC
d_call: -; v_call: TRBV4-2; j_call: TRBJ1-1; clone_size: few; cdr3_aa: CASSPSSKENTEAFF; cdr3_nt: TGTGCCAGCAGCCCCTCGTCGAAAGAGAACACTGAAGCTTTCTTT
d_call: TRBD2; v_call: TRBV10-3; j_call: TRBJ2-5; clone_size: -; cdr3_aa: CAISDTSGGRETQYF; cdr3_nt: TGTGCCATCAGTGATACTAGCGGGGGAAGGGAGACCCAGTACTTC
d_call: TRBD1; v_call: TRBV10-3; j_call: TRBJ1-3; clone_size: -; cdr3_aa: CAISETGQFSGNTIYF; cdr3_nt: TGTGCCATCAGTGAGACGGGACAGTTCTCTGGAAACACCATATATTTT
d_call: -; v_call: TRBV5-1; j_call: TRBJ2-3; clone_size: once; cdr3_aa: CATASGLTDTQYF; cdr3_nt: TGCGCCACCGCCAGCGGACTCACAGATACGCAGTATTTT
d_call: TRBD2; v_call: TRBV19; j_call: TRBJ2-7; clone_size: -; cdr3_aa: CASRPGVWAGGDYEQYF; cdr3_nt: TGTGCCAGTAGACCCGGAGTTTGGGCGGGAGGGGACTACGAGCAGTACTTC
d_call: TRBD1; v_call: TRBV27; j_call: TRBJ1-1; clone_size: once; cdr3_aa: CASSSAGDRLNTEAFF; cdr3_nt: TGTGCCAGCAGTTCCGCCGGGGACAGATTAAACACTGAAGCTTTCTTT
d_call: -; v_call: TRBV10-3; j_call: TRBJ1-5; clone_size: -; cdr3_aa: CATAGTLNQPQHF; cdr3_nt: TGTGCCACCGCCGGGACCCTTAATCAGCCCCAGCATTTT
d_call: TRBD1; v_call: TRBV10-3; j_call: TRBJ1-2; clone_size: -; cdr3_aa: CAISAGQGGWYGYTF; cdr3_nt: TGTGCCATCAGTGCAGGACAGGGTGGTTGGTATGGCTACACCTTC
d_call: TRBD1; v_call: TRBV11-2; j_call: TRBJ1-2; clone_size: -; cdr3_aa: CASSPAGTGGGYTF; cdr3_nt: TGTGCCAGCAGCCCAGCGGGGACAGGGGGTGGCTACACCTTC
d_call: -; v_call: TRBV2; j_call: TRBJ1-1; clone_size: once; cdr3_aa: CASTQLLLMNTEAFF; cdr3_nt: TGTGCCAGCACCCAGCTATTACTTATGAACACTGAAGCTTTCTTT
d_call: -; v_call: TRBV5-5; j_call: TRBJ1-2; clone_size: -; cdr3_aa: CASSFYRALGYGYTF; cdr3_nt: TGTGCCAGCAGCTTTTACAGGGCCCTTGGGTATGGCTACACCTTC
d_call: -; v_call: TRBV6-1; j_call: TRBJ2-3; clone_size: -; cdr3_aa: CASSDGHWTDTQYF; cdr3_nt: TGTGCCAGCAGTGACGGCCATTGGACAGATACGCAGTATTTT
d_call: -; v_call: TRBV28; j_call: TRBJ1-5; clone_size: -; cdr3_aa: CASSSVEGNQPQHF; cdr3_nt: TGTGCCAGCAGTTCCGTTGAAGGGAATCAGCCCCAGCATTTT
d_call: -; v_call: TRBV28; j_call: TRBJ1-1; clone_size: -; cdr3_aa: CASSLLGLNTEAFF; cdr3_nt: TGTGCCAGCAGTTTATTAGGTTTGAACACTGAAGCTTTCTTT
d_call: -; v_call: TRBV2; j_call: TRBJ1-5; clone_size: few; cdr3_aa: CASSEGPGFQPQHF; cdr3_nt: TGTGCCAGCAGTGAAGGTCCAGGGTTTCAGCCCCAGCATTTT
d_call: -; v_call: TRBV7-9; j_call: TRBJ2-1; clone_size: once; cdr3_aa: CASSRLSAAQFF; cdr3_nt: TGTGCCAGCAGTAGGTTATCGGCGGCGCAGTTCTTC
d_call: -; v_call: TRBV10-1; j_call: TRBJ2-7; clone_size: -; cdr3_aa: CASSDGSHEQYF; cdr3_nt: TGCGCCAGCAGTGACGGCAGCCACGAGCAGTACTTC
d_call: -; v_call: TRBV19; j_call: TRBJ2-5; clone_size: -; cdr3_aa: CASSRGGLGDQETQYF; cdr3_nt: TGTGCCAGTAGCCGCGGTGGGCTCGGGGACCAAGAGACCCAGTACTTC
d_call: -; v_call: TRBV7-6; j_call: TRBJ2-7; clone_size: -; cdr3_aa: CASSRTSPGGYSYEQYF; cdr3_nt: TGTGCCAGCAGCCGGACCTCACCGGGGGGCTACTCCTACGAGCAGTACTTC
d_call: TRBD1; v_call: TRBV5-4; j_call: TRBJ2-4; clone_size: -; cdr3_aa: CASSPQRGRGNIQYF; cdr3_nt: TGTGCCAGCAGCCCACAGAGGGGGCGCGGGAACATTCAGTACTTC
d_call: TRBD1; v_call: TRBV11-3; j_call: TRBJ1-4; clone_size: -; cdr3_aa: CASSFPDRGFFEKLFF; cdr3_nt: TGTGCCAGCAGCTTCCCAGACAGGGGCTTTTTTGAAAAACTGTTTTTT
d_call: -; v_call: TRBV29-1; j_call: TRBJ2-7; clone_size: -; cdr3_aa: CSVNTANSYEQYF; cdr3_nt: TGCAGCGTTAACACTGCTAACTCCTACGAGCAGTACTTC
d_call: -; v_call: TRBV20-1; j_call: TRBJ1-2; clone_size: -; cdr3_aa: CSATGGAGYTF; cdr3_nt: TGCAGTGCTACGGGTGGGGCGGGCTACACCTTC
d_call: -; v_call: TRBV19; j_call: TRBJ2-7; clone_size: -; cdr3_aa: CASSKGTGWLAGASEQYF; cdr3_nt: TGTGCCAGTAGTAAAGGGACAGGGTGGCTAGCGGGAGCTAGCGAGCAGTACTTC
d_call: -; v_call: TRBV5-4; j_call: TRBJ2-1; clone_size: once; cdr3_aa: CASSLGRSSYNEQFF; cdr3_nt: TGTGCCAGCAGCTTGGGTCGGAGCTCCTACAATGAGCAGTTCTTC
d_call: TRBD1; v_call: TRBV5-6; j_call: TRBJ1-1; clone_size: -; cdr3_aa: CASSLVGRGRTEAFF; cdr3_nt: TGTGCCAGCAGCTTGGTCGGCAGGGGGAGGACTGAAGCTTTCTTT
d_call: -; v_call: TRBV2; j_call: TRBJ1-2; clone_size: -; cdr3_aa: CASSREGARYGYTF; cdr3_nt: TGTGCCAGCAGTAGGGAAGGGGCGAGGTATGGCTACACCTTC
d_call: TRBD2; v_call: TRBV6-6; j_call: TRBJ2-7; clone_size: -; cdr3_aa: CASSPSGLASHYEQYF; cdr3_nt: TGTGCCAGCAGTCCCTCGGGACTAGCGAGCCACTACGAGCAGTACTTC
d_call: -; v_call: TRBV10-3; j_call: TRBJ1-1; clone_size: once; cdr3_aa: CAISVAPGVNEAFF; cdr3_nt: TGTGCCATCAGTGTAGCGCCAGGGGTAAATGAAGCTTTCTTT
d_call: TRBD1; v_call: TRBV6-6; j_call: TRBJ1-2; clone_size: -; cdr3_aa: CASRYRTGENYGYTF; cdr3_nt: TGTGCCAGCAGGTACCGGACAGGTGAAAACTATGGCTACACCTTC
d_call: -; v_call: TRBV15; j_call: TRBJ1-2; clone_size: -; cdr3_aa: CATSRDGVGGLGYGYTF; cdr3_nt: TGTGCCACCAGCAGAGATGGGGTCGGGGGGTTGGGCTATGGCTACACCTTC
d_call: -; v_call: TRBV9; j_call: TRBJ2-3; clone_size: once; cdr3_aa: CASSVATRGHTQYF; cdr3_nt: TGTGCCAGCAGCGTAGCTACAAGGGGACATACGCAGTATTTT
d_call: -; v_call: TRBV7-7; j_call: TRBJ2-7; clone_size: -; cdr3_aa: CASSLGRAYEQYF; cdr3_nt: TGTGCCAGCAGCTTAGGTCGAGCCTACGAGCAGTACTTC
d_call: TRBD2; v_call: TRBV11-2; j_call: TRBJ2-5; clone_size: -; cdr3_aa: CASSFGASGLRETQYF; cdr3_nt: TGTGCCAGCAGCTTTGGGGCTAGCGGGCTACGGGAGACCCAGTACTTC
d_call: TRBD1; v_call: TRBV30; j_call: TRBJ1-2; clone_size: -; cdr3_aa: CAWSRDRGGYGYTF; cdr3_nt: TGTGCCTGGTCCCGGGACAGGGGAGGGTATGGCTACACCTTC
d_call: TRBD1; v_call: TRBV5-1; j_call: TRBJ1-2; clone_size: -; cdr3_aa: CASSPTGGEDGYTF; cdr3_nt: TGCGCCAGCAGCCCGACAGGGGGCGAAGATGGCTACACCTTC
d_call: -; v_call: TRBV11-2; j_call: TRBJ2-7; clone_size: -; cdr3_aa: CASSLATGSSYEQYF; cdr3_nt: TGTGCCAGCAGCTTAGCCACAGGGAGCTCCTACGAGCAGTACTTC
d_call: -; v_call: TRBV27; j_call: TRBJ2-7; clone_size: -; cdr3_aa: CASSLRTLYGEQYF; cdr3_nt: TGTGCCAGCAGTTTACGGACTCTCTATGGGGAGCAGTACTTC
d_call: -; v_call: TRBV5-4; j_call: TRBJ2-7; clone_size: -; cdr3_aa: CASNDKPLPYEQYF; cdr3_nt: TGTGCCAGCAATGACAAACCCCTACCCTACGAGCAGTACTTC
d_call: TRBD2; v_call: TRBV7-3; j_call: TRBJ2-3; clone_size: -; cdr3_aa: CASSPQRGDIDTQYF; cdr3_nt: TGTGCCAGCAGCCCCCAGCGGGGGGACATAGATACGCAGTATTTT
d_call: TRBD1; v_call: TRBV7-9; j_call: TRBJ2-7; clone_size: -; cdr3_aa: CASSLGGTGSYEQYF; cdr3_nt: TGTGCCAGCAGCTTAGGTGGGACAGGCTCCTACGAGCAGTACTTC
d_call: -; v_call: TRBV5-4; j_call: TRBJ2-3; clone_size: -; cdr3_aa: CASSSGTNQPDTQYF; cdr3_nt: TGTGCCAGCAGCTCCGGGACAAACCAACCAGATACGCAGTATTTT
d_call: -; v_call: TRBV11-2; j_call: TRBJ2-5; clone_size: -; cdr3_aa: CASSRGLEETQYF; cdr3_nt: TGTGCCAGCAGCCGAGGACTGGAAGAGACCCAGTACTTC
d_call: -; v_call: TRBV4-3; j_call: TRBJ1-1; clone_size: -; cdr3_aa: CASSPSTGAEAFF; cdr3_nt: TGCGCCAGCAGCCCTAGTACGGGGGCTGAAGCTTTCTTT